This TCR beta chain was documented in a study of cytomegalovirus exposure and HLA in healthy donors. Study-wide findings and caveats: Productive rates of about 90% or about 30% were seen for most TCR beta V segments in an earlier analysis. Reported findings show TCR beta sequences accurately forecast HLA-A and HLA-B alleles in most subjects. TCR beta chain V- and J-gene trimming was linked, in a later analysis, to a missense variant in DCLRE1C.

Notes on this clone: The antigen is not known.

PCR involved 60 Vbeta and 13 Jbeta primers. Clones were read by immunoSEQ multiplex PCR, and TCRdb kept only the in-frame ones, dropping some. The table records roughly 55,000 clones, 65% to 85% of them present only once. Sequencing was carried out using PBMCs. This TCR was sampled from a female donor in good health and CMV-seronegative.

The CDR3 region has the DNA TGCGCCAGCAGCCAAGAGGGAGCCGCCAGCTCCTACGAGCAGTACTTC. It is translated as CASSQEGAASSYEQYF. V usage is TRBV4-3 and J usage is TRBJ2-7; tentatively, D is TRBD2 (5 bases). This CDR3 is built from 16 residues. Deletions cut 0 bases from V and 0 bases from J, with 12 bases between. CDR1 LGHNA and CDR2 YSLEER come from the germline V gene.